The T cell receptor (beta chain) described here comes from a study of CD8+ T cells in alopecia areata. Extracted RNA was reverse transcribed, and the resulting cDNA served as sequencing template. The protocol was immunoSEQ multiplex PCR, while the TCRdb copy is restricted to in-frame clones and leaves out a portion. The repertoire holds about 200,000 clones, with around two fifths as singletons. CDR3 length equals 14 residues. Germline lookup yields CDR1 SGHTA and CDR2 FQGNSA. Trimming left V 2 bases short and J 0 bases short, with 7 bases between. Indicated treatment: oral pan-JAK inhibitor, 5-10 mg twice daily.

This TCR derives from a human donor with alopecia areata. The chain joins TRBV7-2 to TRBJ1-1; D is uncertain. Sequenced material: CD4+ T cells sorted from blood, taken at approximately week 31, from a patient treated with tofacitinib. This chain's CDR3 is CASSLRMMNTEAFF. CDR3 nucleotides: TGTGCCAGCAGCTTACGGATGATGAACACTGAAGCTTTCTTT. Full variable domain (rest looked up from reference TRBV7-2 and TRBJ1-1): GAGVSQSPSNKVTEKGKDVELRCDPISGHTALYWYRQSLGQGLEFLIYFQGNSAPDKSGLPSDRFSAERTGGSVSTLTIQRTQQEDSAVYLCASSLRMMNTEAFFGQGTRLTVV.